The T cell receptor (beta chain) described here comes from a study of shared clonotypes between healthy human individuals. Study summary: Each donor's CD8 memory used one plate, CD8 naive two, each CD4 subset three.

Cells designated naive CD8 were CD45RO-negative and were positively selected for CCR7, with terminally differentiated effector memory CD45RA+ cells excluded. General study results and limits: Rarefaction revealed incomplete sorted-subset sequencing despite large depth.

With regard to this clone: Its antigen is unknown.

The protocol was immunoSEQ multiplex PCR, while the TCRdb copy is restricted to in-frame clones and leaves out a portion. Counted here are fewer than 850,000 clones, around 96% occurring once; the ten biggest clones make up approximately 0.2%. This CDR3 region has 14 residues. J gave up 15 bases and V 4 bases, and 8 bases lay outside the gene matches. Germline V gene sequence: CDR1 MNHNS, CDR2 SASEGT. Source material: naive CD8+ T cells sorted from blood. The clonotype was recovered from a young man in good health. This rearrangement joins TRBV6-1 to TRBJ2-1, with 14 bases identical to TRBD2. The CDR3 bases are TGTGCCAGCAGTGGGGGACTAGCGGGAGCCCCGGGGTTCTTC. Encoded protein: CASSGGLAGAPGFF.